Each of the 26 T cell receptor beta chains below was sequenced from the same sample in a study of blood T cell repertoires in COVID-19. TCRdb's table, derived via immunoSEQ multiplex PCR, lists solely in-frame clones and lacks some. Among fewer than 90,000 clones listed, 55% to 75% were seen once. The sample comprised peripheral blood. The origin of the receptors is a woman aged 80 or over with acute or convalescent COVID-19.

This chain joins TRBV6-5 and TRBJ2-1, with TRBD2 identical over 7 bases. V shed 6 bases and J 7 bases; nucleotides not matched to a gene: 12. CDR1 and CDR2 from the germline V gene are MNHEY and SVGAGI. This CDR3 is 15 amino acids long. The CDR3 DNA reads as TGTGCCAGCAGGACCCCGGCTAGCGGTCTTAATGAGCAGTTCTTC. Protein sequence: CASRTPASGLNEQFF.

The chain recombines TRBV7-9 with TRBJ1-3; no clear D. V was shortened by 1 base and J by 0 bases, with 10 bases between the two germline ends. From germline, CDR1 is SEHNR and CDR2 FQNEAQ (reference sequence). The CDR3 contains 16 residues. CDR3 sequence (DNA): TGTGCCAGCAGCTTAGGGCCGAGGATCTCTGGAAACACCATATATTTT. Translation gives CASSLGPRISGNTIYF.

The chain carries TRBV5-4 and TRBJ2-7, with TRBD1 matching over 8 bases. V lost 5 bases and J lost 0; bases outside the gene matches: 7. In germline, CDR1 is SGHNT, CDR2 YYREEE (reference sequence). The CDR3 is 15 residues long. The CDR3 DNA sequence: TGTGCCAGCAGGCGGACAGGGATAGGCTCCTACGAGCAGTACTTC. Amino acids: CASRRTGIGSYEQYF.

In nucleotides, the CDR3 is TGTGCCAGCAGAGGGACAGGGAACTATGGCTACACCTTC. It is translated as CASRGTGNYGYTF. The chain is built from TRBV3-1 (or the pseudogene TRBV3-2) and TRBJ1-2, with 9 bases lining up with TRBD1. CDR1 is LGHDT and CDR2 is YNNKEL in the germline V gene (reference sequence). With 6 bases clipped from V and 2 bases from J, the junction kept 1 base outside the gene matches. CDR3 length: 13 residues.

V gene TRBV2 combines with J gene TRBJ2-4; 9 nucleotides agree with TRBD1. CDR1 is SNHLY and CDR2 is FYNNEI in the germline V gene. Trimming took 8 bases from V and 9 from J; bases not matched to a gene: 14. This CDR3 is 15 amino acids long. The CDR3 coding sequence is TGTGCCAGCTCTTCGACAGGGGGAATTGGATTCATTCAGTACTTC. Translating gives CASSSTGGIGFIQYF.

This chain links TRBV20-1 with TRBJ2-5; unclear D gene. This CDR3 has 11 amino acids. Germline V gives CDR1 DFQATT, CDR2 SNEGSKA (reference sequence). Between the trimmed V and J ends, which lost 6 bases and 7 bases, there was a span of 12 bases. The CDR3 DNA reads TGCAGTGCCCTAGAACCGGGGACCCAGTACTTC. This encodes CSALEPGTQYF.

The chain recombines TRBV19 with TRBJ2-1, with a possible D match to TRBD1 (6 bases). Germline CDR1 and CDR2: LNHDA and SQIVND (reference sequence). V was trimmed by 5 bases and J by 9 bases, leaving 14 bases between them. The CDR3 loop spans 13 amino acids. The CDR3 here is CASSLQGSREQFF. The CDR3 DNA sequence: TGTGCCAGTAGTTTACAGGGTTCCCGTGAGCAGTTCTTC.

This clone was seen only a few times. This chain uses TRBV5-1 with TRBJ2-1; TRBD1 agrees at 7 bases. Looked up from germline, CDR1 is SGHRS and CDR2 is YFSETQ. The CDR3 extends over 14 amino acids. Trimming cost V 4 bases and J 7 bases; bases outside gene matches: 8. The CDR3 region is CASSKRQGGNEQFF. CDR3 nucleotides: TGCGCCAGCAGCAAGAGACAGGGTGGGAATGAGCAGTTCTTC.

This chain uses TRBV6-4 with TRBJ2-1, with 7 bases identical to TRBD2. The ends lost 0 bases at V and 5 bases at J; junction bases unmatched: 4. Germline assignment: CDR1 MRHNA and CDR2 SNTAGT. This CDR3 comprises 15 residues. CDR3 region: CASSDSGGGNNEQFF. The CDR3 region has the DNA TGTGCCAGCAGTGACTCAGGCGGGGGTAACAATGAGCAGTTCTTC.

This chain uses TRBV6-5 with TRBJ1-6, with 8 bases matching TRBD1. CDR3 length: 15 amino acids. Germline CDR1 and CDR2: MNHEY and SVGAGI. V shed 10 bases, J shed 7 bases, and the junction held 12 bases outside the gene matches. This CDR3 is CATSVRGRQNSPLHF. In DNA form, the CDR3 reads TGTGCCACATCGGTCAGGGGGCGGCAGAATTCACCCCTCCACTTT.

The V and J genes are TRBV6-5 and TRBJ2-5; tentatively, D is TRBD1 (6 bases). CDR1 MNHEY and CDR2 SVGAGI come from the germline V gene. Trimming took 6 bases from V and 2 from J, leaving 13 bases between them. CDR3 length equals 14 residues. The DNA of the CDR3 is TGTGCCAGCAGCAAAGACAGGAGGCAAGAGACCCAGTACTTC. It is translated as CASSKDRRQETQYF.

The chain joins TRBV29-1 to TRBJ1-1, with 8 positions matching TRBD1. Germline loops: CDR1 SQVTM, CDR2 ANQGSEA. Unmatched junction bases numbered 12, after V lost 4 bases and J lost 5 bases. The CDR3 totals 15 residues. The CDR3 sequence: CSVGAQGAGKTEAFF. CDR3 sequence (DNA): TGCAGCGTTGGGGCGCAGGGGGCTGGAAAAACTGAAGCTTTCTTT.

This chain connects TRBV30 to TRBJ2-7; D gene uncertain. Germline-derived CDR1 and CDR2 are GTSNPN and SVGIG (reference sequence). This CDR3 comprises 13 residues. The V gene lost 7 bases and the J gene lost 3 bases, with 16 bases spanning the gap. The CDR3 spells CASWLLARYEQYF. DNA of the CDR3: TGTGCCTCTTGGCTCCTTGCCCGCTACGAGCAGTACTTC.

This rearrangement joins TRBV2 to TRBJ1-1; TRBD1 matches at 10 bases. The V and J ends lost 3 bases and 11 bases, in that order; junction bases with no gene match: 6. Germline values: CDR1 SNHLY, CDR2 FYNNEI. This CDR3 contains 13 residues. CDR3 sequence reads: CASSETGGPAAFF. The DNA for the CDR3 is TGTGCCAGCAGTGAGACAGGGGGCCCGGCGGCTTTCTTT.

This chain uses TRBV6-5 with TRBJ1-2, with D perhaps matching TRBD1 (6 bases). This CDR3 is built from 13 residues. From germline, CDR1 is MNHEY and CDR2 SVGAGI. V lost 7 bases to trimming and J lost 6 bases, with 15 bases between them. The CDR3 DNA reads TGTGCCAGCACCCGAAGGGGGGGGGATGGCTACACCTTC. It is translated as CASTRRGGDGYTF.

The chain recombines TRBV5-4 with TRBJ2-1, with 9 bases identical to TRBD1. CDR3 size: 17 residues. The V and J ends lost 3 bases and 6 bases, in that order; junction bases with no gene match: 13. Germline loops: CDR1 SGHNT, CDR2 YYREEE (reference sequence). CDR3 sequence (DNA): TGTGCCAGCAGCTCAATATTGACAGGGGGTAATTTCAATGAGCAGTTCTTC. This codes for CASSSILTGGNFNEQFF.

The V call is TRBV19, the J call TRBJ2-5; 13 bases fit TRBD2. The CDR3 covers 16 residues. Germline loops: CDR1 LNHDA, CDR2 SQIVND (reference sequence). The J segment lost 0 bases and the V segment lost 5 bases, leaving 3 bases of the junction unmatched. This chain's CDR3 is CASSVTSGGYQETQYF. As DNA, the CDR3 is TGTGCCAGTAGTGTGACTAGCGGGGGGTACCAAGAGACCCAGTACTTC.

This clone has only a few counts. The gene calls are TRBV9 and TRBJ2-3; 10 bases are a match to TRBD2. V was clipped by 2 bases and J by 0 bases; unmatched bases: 6. This CDR3 comprises 17 residues. Germline assignment: CDR1 SGDLS and CDR2 YYNGEE. The CDR3 sequence: CASSVVAGGPSTDTQYF. CDR3 nucleotide sequence: TGTGCCAGCAGCGTCGTAGCGGGGGGACCTAGCACAGATACGCAGTATTTT.

The CDR3 sequence: CASNPMTNTGPQIEFYGYTF. Here the CDR3 DNA reads TGTGCCAGCAACCCGATGACTAACACAGGGCCGCAAATCGAATTCTATGGCTACACCTTC. This rearrangement joins TRBV21-1 to TRBJ1-2; the D call in the table, TRBD1, was not verified against the DNA. TRBV21-1 is classified as a pseudogene. The length of the CDR3 is 20 residues.

This sequence joins TRBV2 and TRBJ1-2; possible D gene TRBD1, 5 bases. V was shortened by 5 bases and J by 6 bases, with 13 bases between the two germline ends. Germline-derived CDR1 and CDR2 are SNHLY and FYNNEI. CDR3 length: 13 residues. This CDR3 reads CASSFQGYDGYTF. The CDR3 DNA sequence: TGTGCCAGCAGTTTCCAGGGCTATGATGGCTACACCTTC. Drawing the rest from reference TRBV2 and TRBJ1-2, the complete variable domain is EPEVTQTPSHQVTQMGQEVILRCVPISNHLYFYWYRQILGQKVEFLVSFYNNEISEKSEIFDDQFSVERPDGSNFTLKIRSTKLEDSAMYFCASSFQGYDGYTFGSGTRLTVV.

This clone was seen just once. V is TRBV18 and J is TRBJ1-1, with TRBD1 matching 11 bases. J was trimmed by 3 bases and V by 3 bases; bases with no gene match: 6. The germline V gene encodes CDR1 KGHSH and CDR2 LQKENI. The CDR3 spans 16 residues. CDR3 region: CASSPLGQGGYTEAFF. In nucleotides, the CDR3 is TGTGCCAGCTCACCCCTGGGACAGGGGGGTTACACTGAAGCTTTCTTT.

The rearrangement uses TRBV19 and TRBJ1-1; D gene ambiguous. CDR1 and CDR2 (germline): LNHDA, SQIVND (reference sequence). V shed 3 bases and J shed 5 bases, with 13 bases lying between them. This CDR3 spans 14 amino acids. The CDR3 sequence is CASSIIEGITEAFF. In DNA, the CDR3 is TGTGCCAGTAGTATCATCGAGGGCATAACTGAAGCTTTCTTT.

This chain connects TRBV7-2 to TRBJ1-5; perhaps TRBD1 as D (5 bases). The germline CDR1 and CDR2 sequences are SGHTA and FQGNSA. Trimming removed 4 bases at V and 10 bases at J, with 14 bases between. The CDR3 has 13 residues. CDR3 coding DNA: TGTGCCAGCAGCTCAGGGAGGGGTGAACCCCAGCATTTT. Protein sequence: CASSSGRGEPQHF.

This rearrangement joins TRBV5-1 to TRBJ2-2, with D perhaps matching TRBD1 (6 bases). The ends were cut back, 4 bases at V and 7 bases at J, with 8 bases in the middle. The CDR3 runs to 12 residues. Germline V lookup: CDR1 SGHRS, CDR2 YFSETQ. CDR3 residues: CASSRTDGELFF. The CDR3 DNA reads TGCGCCAGCAGCAGGACAGACGGGGAGCTGTTTTTT.

For this clone: An end of the junction does not agree with germline; a read error may underlie this. The genes are TRBV30 and TRBJ1-1; D might be TRBD1 (5 bases). Germline V gives CDR1 GTSNPN, CDR2 SVGIG (reference sequence). The CDR3 spans 13 residues. For the CDR3, the DNA is TGTGCCCGGAGTCTACGGGGGAGATCTGAAGCTTTCTTT. This translates into CARSLRGRSEAFF.

The gene calls are TRBV3-1 (or the pseudogene TRBV3-2) and TRBJ1-6; D uncertain. V lost 5 bases, J lost 13 bases, and 24 bases lay in between. The CDR3 loop spans 16 amino acids. In germline, CDR1 is LGHDT, CDR2 YNNKEL (reference sequence). Written as DNA, the CDR3 is TGTGCCAGCAGCTCCCTTGGAGCAGGACCTAGGACTCCCCTCCACTTT. The encoded protein is CASSSLGAGPRTPLHF.